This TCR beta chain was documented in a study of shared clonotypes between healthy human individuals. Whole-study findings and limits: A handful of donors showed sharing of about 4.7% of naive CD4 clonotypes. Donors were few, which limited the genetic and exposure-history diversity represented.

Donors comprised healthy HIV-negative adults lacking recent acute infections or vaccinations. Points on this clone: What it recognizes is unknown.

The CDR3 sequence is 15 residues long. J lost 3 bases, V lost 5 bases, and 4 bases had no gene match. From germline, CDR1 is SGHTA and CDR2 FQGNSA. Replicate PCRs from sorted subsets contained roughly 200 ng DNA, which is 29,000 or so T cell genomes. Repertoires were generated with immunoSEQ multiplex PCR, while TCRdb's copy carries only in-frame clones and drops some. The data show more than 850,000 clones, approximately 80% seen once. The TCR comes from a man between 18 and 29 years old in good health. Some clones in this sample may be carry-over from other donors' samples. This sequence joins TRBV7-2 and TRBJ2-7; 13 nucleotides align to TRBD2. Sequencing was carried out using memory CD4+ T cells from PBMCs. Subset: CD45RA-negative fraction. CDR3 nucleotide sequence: TGTGCCAGCAGCCGGACTAGCGGGAGTGGCTACGAGCAGTACTTC. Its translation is CASSRTSGSGYEQYF.